The 5 T cell receptor beta chains reported below all come from one sample, sequenced in a study of Ad26.COV2.S vaccination and SARS-CoV-2 variants. Treatment noted: 15 to 20 received Ad26.COV2.S at low or high dose, single or two shots; five or six received placebo; per-sample allocation not given. Each sample was drawn 63 days after the first injection (of vaccine or placebo). The data were produced by immunoSEQ multiplex PCR, yet TCRdb's version contains in-frame clones alone and is incomplete. The sample includes about 460,000 clones, 80% to 90% of them seen just once. Material: peripheral blood, obtained in a trial of Ad26.COV2.S vaccine versus placebo. The receptors stem from a person aged 18 to 59 who received the Ad26.COV2.S COVID-19 vaccine or a placebo.

Notes on this clone: The junction and the germline gene differ at one end; a read error may be behind it. This rearrangement joins TRBV6-6 to TRBJ1-4, with 9 bases matching TRBD1. CDR3 length: 14 amino acids. Germline V CDR1 and CDR2: MNHNY, SVGAGI (reference sequence). The CDR3 DNA follows: TGTGCCAGCAGTCCCGGACAGGGGAATGAGAAACTGTTTTTT. The encoded protein is CASSPGQGNEKLFF.

The J gene is TRBJ2-2, the V gene TRBV4-2; D remains ambiguous. The CDR3 loop spans 14 amino acids. V was clipped by 0 bases and J by 5 bases, with 7 bases between them. Germline assignment: CDR1 LGHNA and CDR2 YNFKEQ. CDR3 amino acids: CASSQDYRTGELFF. As DNA, the CDR3 is TGTGCCAGCAGCCAAGATTATAGGACCGGGGAGCTGTTTTTT.

J is TRBJ2-3 and V is TRBV12-3 or TRBV12-4, with 11 bases identical to TRBD2. CDR3 length: 13 residues. J gave up 5 bases and V 7 bases, and 2 bases lay outside the gene matches. The DNA of the CDR3 is TGTGCCAGCAAGCTAGCGGGAGGAGATACGCAGTATTTT. Its protein is CASKLAGGDTQYF.

The V call is TRBV5-1, the J call TRBJ2-2; unclear D gene. V lost 6 bases to trimming and J lost 5 bases, with 5 bases between them. Per the germline V gene, CDR1 is SGHRS and CDR2 is YFSETQ. The CDR3 is made up of 11 amino acids. The CDR3 bases are TGCGCCAGCATGGGAACCGGGGAGCTGTTTTTT. As protein: CASMGTGELFF.

V is TRBV18 and J is TRBJ1-2; D not resolved. The V and J ends lost 3 bases and 5 bases respectively, with 22 bases between them. CDR3 length equals 17 residues. Germline assignment: CDR1 KGHSH and CDR2 LQKENI. The CDR3 nucleotides read TGTGCCAGCTCACCTATCTTCCCTGATGTGGGAGGGTATGGCTACACCTTC. This gives the protein CASSPIFPDVGGYGYTF.